The rows below give T cell receptor beta chains drawn from one sample of a study of shared clonotypes between healthy human individuals. Only in-frame clones appear in the TCRdb table, and some are missing; sequencing was by immunoSEQ multiplex PCR. The sample has about 1 million clones; around 76% are singletons. The specimen was memory CD4+ T cells sorted from blood. These receptors were collected from a man aged 18 to 30 in good health. Each CDR3 is given with its conserved first and last residue. A D gene is named only where the DNA matches it firmly. A row's size may be missing; if present it is once, few, many or a size class.

j_call	d_call	v_call	clone_size	cdr3_nt	cdr3_aa
TRBJ1-1	.	TRBV7-9	.	TGTGCCAGCAGCTTCCAGGGTACCACTGAAGCTTTCTTT	CASSFQGTTEAFF
TRBJ2-7	TRBD2	TRBV5-1	.	TGCGCCAGCAGCTTGAGGGGACTAGGGGATTCTGAGTACTTC	CASSLRGLGDSEYF
TRBJ2-1	.	TRBV30	.	TGTGCCTGGAGTTTTGGACTACCCTACAATGAGCAGTTCTTC	CAWSFGLPYNEQFF
TRBJ2-2	.	TRBV5-1	.	TGCGCCAGCAGCCCCAGTGGATTCGCGAACACCGGGGAGCTGTTTTTT	CASSPSGFANTGELFF
TRBJ2-2	.	TRBV6-5	.	TGTGCCAGCAGACCACCCTTGGTCGGTACCGGGGAGCTGTTTTTT	CASRPPLVGTGELFF
TRBJ2-4	.	TRBV7-9	.	TGTGCCAGCAGCTTGGACAGAAACATTCAGTACTTC	CASSLDRNIQYF
TRBJ2-5	.	TRBV6-6	.	TGTGCCAGCAGTCTACCCCAGGGGAGGGAGACCCAGTACTTC	CASSLPQGRETQYF
TRBJ2-3	.	TRBV5-1	.	TGCGCCAGCAGCTTGCAGGGGCAAAAAGATACGCAGTATTTT	CASSLQGQKDTQYF
TRBJ1-5	.	TRBV2	.	TGTGCCAGTGGTGGCGGCAGGGCCAATCAGCCCCAGCATTTT	CASGGGRANQPQHF
TRBJ2-7	.	TRBV14	.	TGTGCCAGCAGCCATTTGGCAAGCTCCTACGAGCAGTACTTC	CASSHLASSYEQYF
TRBJ1-2	.	TRBV28	.	TGTGCCAGCAGTTCCAGCTGGGATGGCTATGGCTACACCTTC	CASSSSWDGYGYTF
TRBJ1-2	.	TRBV25-1	.	TGTGCCAGCAGTGCCGGGAGTGGCTATGGCTACACCTTC	CASSAGSGYGYTF
TRBJ1-4	.	TRBV28	.	TGTGCCAGCAGCTCCCCCGAGGCGACTAATGAAAAACTGTTTTTT	CASSSPEATNEKLFF
TRBJ2-6	.	TRBV19	.	TGTGCCACCCACTCCAACAGGGCTGGGGCCAACGTCCTGACTTTC	CATHSNRAGANVLTF
TRBJ2-7	.	TRBV7-2	.	TGTGCCAGCAGCTTAGTGATGGCGGGATCCTCCTACGAGCAGTACTTC	CASSLVMAGSSYEQYF
TRBJ2-3	TRBD2	TRBV2	.	TGTGCCAGCAGACTAGCGGCTAGCACAGATACGCAGTATTTT	CASRLAASTDTQYF
TRBJ2-5	.	TRBV10-1	.	TGCGCCAGCAGTGAGCAGGGTACCTCGACCCAGTACTTC	CASSEQGTSTQYF
TRBJ1-2	.	TRBV10-3	.	TGTGCCATCAGAGATTCTGACAGAAGCTATGGCTACACCTTC	CAIRDSDRSYGYTF
TRBJ2-7	.	TRBV5-1	.	TGCGCCAGCAGCCCCTTACAGGGCTACGAGCAGTACTTC	CASSPLQGYEQYF
TRBJ2-7	TRBD1	TRBV30	.	TGTGCCTGGACGCAGGGGGCCAACTACGAGCGGTACTTC	CAWTQGANYERYF
TRBJ2-1	TRBD1	TRBV29-1	.	TGCAGCGTTGATTCGGACAGGGGTCTCAATGAGCAGTTCTTC	CSVDSDRGLNEQFF
TRBJ2-2	TRBD1	TRBV11-3	.	TGTGCCAGCAGCGAGACAGGGGTCAACACCGGGGAGCTGTTTTTT	CASSETGVNTGELFF
TRBJ1-5	.	TRBV10-1	.	TGCGCCAGCAGGACAGGCAATCAGCCCCAGCATTTT	CASRTGNQPQHF
TRBJ1-1	.	TRBV18	.	TGTGCCAGCTCACTTAAACAAATGAACACTGAAGCTTTCTTT	CASSLKQMNTEAFF
TRBJ2-1	.	TRBV28	once	TGTGCCAGCAGTGTCTACAATGAGCAGTTCTTC	CASSVYNEQFF
TRBJ2-3	.	TRBV6-5	.	TGTGCCAGCAGTTCCGGGCTGGGGGGCACAGATACGCAGTATTTT	CASSSGLGGTDTQYF
TRBJ1-2	.	TRBV27	.	TGTGCCAGCAGTCCTCATCTGACAGGCGCGGGGGGCTACACCTTC	CASSPHLTGAGGYTF
TRBJ1-3	.	TRBV9	.	TGTGCCAGCAGCGTAGGGGCAGGTAGCTCTGGAAACACCATATATTTT	CASSVGAGSSGNTIYF
TRBJ2-7	TRBD1	TRBV9	.	TGTGCCAGCAGCGTAGGACAGGGGGCGGCCTACGAGCAGTACTTC	CASSVGQGAAYEQYF
TRBJ1-1	TRBD1	TRBV7-9	once	TGTGCCAGCAGCTTAGGACAGGGGGCGAACACTGAAGCTTTCTTT	CASSLGQGANTEAFF
TRBJ2-1	.	TRBV6-1	few	TGTGCCAGCAGCGGATGGGGGAGTTACAATGAGCAGTTCTTC	CASSGWGSYNEQFF
TRBJ2-1	.	TRBV30	.	TGTGCCTGGAGTGGAGGTAGCTCCTACAATGAGCAGTTCTTC	CAWSGGSSYNEQFF
TRBJ2-7	.	TRBV5-4	.	TGTGCCAGCAGTTCGAGGGTCCCGCCCTACGAGCAGTACTTC	CASSSRVPPYEQYF
TRBJ1-5	.	TRBV30	.	TGTGCCTGGAGTGTACCAGGGCAGTATAGCAATCAGCCCCAGCATTTT	CAWSVPGQYSNQPQHF
TRBJ2-1	.	TRBV5-1	.	TGCGCCAGCAGCTACCGGGCCGTAGGGGTGAATGAGCAGTTCTTC	CASSYRAVGVNEQFF
TRBJ2-2	TRBD1	TRBV30	.	TGTGCCTGGGAGGGGGGACAGGGGAACACCGGGGAGCTGTTTTTT	CAWEGGQGNTGELFF
TRBJ2-5	TRBD1	TRBV5-6	.	TGTGCCAGCAGCGTTTCGACAGGGGACGGGGTGACCCAGTACTTC	CASSVSTGDGVTQYF
TRBJ2-2	.	TRBV5-1	.	TGCGCCAGCAGCTATGGGCAGGGAAACACCGGGGAGCTGTTTTTT	CASSYGQGNTGELFF
TRBJ1-1	.	TRBV7-9	.	TGTGCCAGCAGCCCGGACGGAGGCGGGAACACTGAAGCTTTCTTT	CASSPDGGGNTEAFF
TRBJ2-7	.	TRBV10-3	.	TGTGCCATCAGTGAGTCGGGGACCTCCTACGAGCAGTACTTC	CAISESGTSYEQYF
TRBJ1-3	TRBD1	TRBV4-1	.	TGCGCCAGCAGCCAAGGGGGATGGGACAGCTCTGGAAACACCATATATTTT	CASSQGGWDSSGNTIYF
TRBJ2-3	.	TRBV2	.	TGTGCCAGCGGGGGGACAGCCACAGATACGCAGTATTTT	CASGGTATDTQYF
TRBJ2-1	TRBD2	TRBV5-4	few	TGTGCCAGCAGCTTACCTGGGGGGTGGACTAGCGGAAACAATGAGCAGTTCTTC	CASSLPGGWTSGNNEQFF
TRBJ1-4	.	TRBV19	.	TGTGCCAGTAGTACCCCAGGGAAAGGGGCTAATGAAAAACTGTTTTTT	CASSTPGKGANEKLFF
TRBJ1-2	.	TRBV9	.	TGTGCCAGCAGCGTAGACGGGGCGTCGCTCTATGGCTACACCTTC	CASSVDGASLYGYTF
TRBJ2-7	.	TRBV9	.	TGTGCCAGCAGCGTCTCCCCTGCTGGGACTCCCCCCGAGAACGAGCAGTACTTC	CASSVSPAGTPPENEQYF
TRBJ1-1	TRBD1	TRBV19	.	TGTGCCAGTAGTCCAGGGACAGGGTCGGCTTTCTTT	CASSPGTGSAFF
TRBJ2-7	.	TRBV7-4	.	TGTGCCAGCAGCTTCCCGGGCGACAGGTGCCCCTACGAGCAGTACTTC	CASSFPGDRCPYEQYF
TRBJ1-2	.	TRBV6-1	.	TGTGCCAGCAGTGAAGCGCATGGCAGAAACTATGGCTACACCTTC	CASSEAHGRNYGYTF
TRBJ2-3	.	TRBV5-1	.	TGCGCCAGCAGCTCTTCTAGCGCAGGCACAGATACGCAGTATTTT	CASSSSSAGTDTQYF
TRBJ2-1	TRBD1	TRBV9	.	TGTGCCAGCAGCTTGAGACAGGGCACCTACAATGAGCAGTTCTTC	CASSLRQGTYNEQFF